Listed below are T cell receptor beta chains from one sample, sequenced in a study of control samples from healthy donors and cancer patients. The data were produced by immunoSEQ multiplex PCR, yet TCRdb's version contains in-frame clones alone and is incomplete. The repertoire holds some 30,000 clones, with roughly 87% as singletons. The sequenced material came from formalin-fixed, paraffin-embedded tissue. All receptors come from a female donor with melanoma. CDR3s include the opening cysteine and the closing phenylalanine or tryptophan. Each record gives: J gene, clone size, D gene, V gene, CDR3 protein, CDR3 DNA. D genes are given only for firm matches. Clone size is stated in some rows and not others, as once, few, many or a class when expanded.

TRBJ1-2 | - | - | TRBV9 | CASSLGEGSGYTF | TGTGCCAGCAGCTTAGGGGAGGGCAGCGGCTACACCTTC
TRBJ1-1 | - | - | TRBV18 | CASSPQRTEKNTEAFF | TGTGCCAGCTCACCACAAAGGACTGAGAAGAACACTGAAGCTTTCTTT
TRBJ2-1 | - | - | TRBV4-1 | CASSQGSSAHLGNEQFF | TGCGCCAGCAGCCAAGGTTCTAGCGCCCATCTAGGCAATGAGCAGTTCTTC
TRBJ2-3 | - | - | TRBV7-3 | CASSSNGGVWGTDTQYF | TGTGCCAGCAGCTCAAACGGCGGGGTGTGGGGCACAGATACGCAGTATTTT
TRBJ2-5 | - | - | TRBV5-6 | CASSLARGEQETQYF | TGTGCCAGCAGCTTGGCAAGGGGGGAACAAGAGACCCAGTACTTC
TRBJ1-1 | - | - | TRBV7-6 | CASSPWTEPNTEAFF | TGTGCCAGCAGCCCCTGGACAGAGCCGAACACTGAAGCTTTCTTT
TRBJ2-5 | - | - | TRBV9 | CASSTTSGDQETQYF | TGTGCCAGCAGCACAACCTCAGGGGACCAAGAGACCCAGTACTTC
TRBJ2-5 | few | - | TRBV7-2 | CASSLGGQETQYF | TGTGCCAGCAGCTTAGGGGGCCAAGAGACCCAGTACTTC
TRBJ2-1 | - | - | TRBV9 | CASSVGASSYNEQFF | TGTGCCAGCAGCGTAGGGGCATCTAGCTACAATGAGCAGTTCTTC
TRBJ1-3 | - | - | TRBV2 | CASSSWGRASGNTIYF | TGTGCCAGCAGTTCTTGGGGCCGGGCCTCTGGAAACACCATATATTTT
TRBJ2-1 | - | - | TRBV7-2 | CASSLAQGAYNEQFF | TGTGCCAGCAGCTTAGCCCAGGGAGCCTACAATGAGCAGTTCTTC